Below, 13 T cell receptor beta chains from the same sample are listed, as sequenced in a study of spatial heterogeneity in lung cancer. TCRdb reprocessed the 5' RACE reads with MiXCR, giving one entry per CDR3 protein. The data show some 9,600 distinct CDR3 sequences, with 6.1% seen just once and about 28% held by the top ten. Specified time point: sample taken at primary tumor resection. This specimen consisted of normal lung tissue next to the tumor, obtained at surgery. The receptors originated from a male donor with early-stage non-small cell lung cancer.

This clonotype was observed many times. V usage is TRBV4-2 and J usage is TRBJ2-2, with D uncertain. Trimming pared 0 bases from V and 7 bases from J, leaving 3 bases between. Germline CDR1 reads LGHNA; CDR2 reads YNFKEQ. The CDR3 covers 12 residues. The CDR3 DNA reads TGTGCCAGCAGCCAAGATGACGGGGAGCTGTTTTTT. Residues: CASSQDDGELFF.

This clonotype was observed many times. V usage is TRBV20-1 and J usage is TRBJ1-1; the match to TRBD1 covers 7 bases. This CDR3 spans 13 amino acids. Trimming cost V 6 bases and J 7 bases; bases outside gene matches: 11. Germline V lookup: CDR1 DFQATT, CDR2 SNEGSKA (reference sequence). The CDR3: CSATRQGTFEAFF. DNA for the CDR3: TGCAGTGCCACTAGACAGGGTACATTTGAAGCTTTCTTT.

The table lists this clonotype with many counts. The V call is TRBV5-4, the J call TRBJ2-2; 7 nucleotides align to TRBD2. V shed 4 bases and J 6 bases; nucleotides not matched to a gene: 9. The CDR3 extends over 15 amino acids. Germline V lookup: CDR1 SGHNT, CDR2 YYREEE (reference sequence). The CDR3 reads CASSLRLAEAGELFF. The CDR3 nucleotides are TGTGCCAGCAGCCTGAGACTAGCTGAGGCCGGGGAGCTGTTTTTT.

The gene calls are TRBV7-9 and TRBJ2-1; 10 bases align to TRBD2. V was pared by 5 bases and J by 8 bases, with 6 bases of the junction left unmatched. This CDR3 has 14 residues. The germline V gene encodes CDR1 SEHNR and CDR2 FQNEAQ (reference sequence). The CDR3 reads CASSHSSGSDEQFF. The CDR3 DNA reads TGTGCCAGCAGCCATTCTAGCGGGAGTGATGAGCAGTTCTTC.

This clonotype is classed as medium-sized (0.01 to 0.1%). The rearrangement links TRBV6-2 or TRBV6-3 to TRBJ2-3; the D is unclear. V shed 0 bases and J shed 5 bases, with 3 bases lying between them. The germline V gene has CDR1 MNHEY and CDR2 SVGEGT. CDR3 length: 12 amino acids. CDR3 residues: CASSYSKDTQYF. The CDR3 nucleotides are TGTGCCAGCAGTTACTCGAAAGATACGCAGTATTTT.

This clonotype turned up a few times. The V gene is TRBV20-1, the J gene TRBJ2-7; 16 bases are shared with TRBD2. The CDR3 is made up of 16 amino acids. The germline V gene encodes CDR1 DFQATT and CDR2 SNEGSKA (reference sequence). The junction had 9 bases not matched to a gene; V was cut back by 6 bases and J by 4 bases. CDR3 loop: CSASGTSGRERYEQYF. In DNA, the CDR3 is TGCAGTGCCTCCGGGACTAGCGGGAGGGAAAGGTACGAGCAGTACTTC.

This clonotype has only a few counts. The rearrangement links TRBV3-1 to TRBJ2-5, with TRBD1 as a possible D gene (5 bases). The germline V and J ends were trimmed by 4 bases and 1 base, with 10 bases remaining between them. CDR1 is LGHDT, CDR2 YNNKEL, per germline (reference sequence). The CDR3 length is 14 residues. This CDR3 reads CASSRFQGQETQYF. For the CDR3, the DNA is TGTGCCAGCAGCCGGTTCCAGGGCCAAGAGACCCAGTACTTC.

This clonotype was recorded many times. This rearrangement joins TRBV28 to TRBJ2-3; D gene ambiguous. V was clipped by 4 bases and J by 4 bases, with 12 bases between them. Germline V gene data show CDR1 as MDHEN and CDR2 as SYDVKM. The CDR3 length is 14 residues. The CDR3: CASSSAPAPDTQYF. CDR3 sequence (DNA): TGTGCCAGCAGTTCTGCCCCAGCCCCAGATACGCAGTATTTT.

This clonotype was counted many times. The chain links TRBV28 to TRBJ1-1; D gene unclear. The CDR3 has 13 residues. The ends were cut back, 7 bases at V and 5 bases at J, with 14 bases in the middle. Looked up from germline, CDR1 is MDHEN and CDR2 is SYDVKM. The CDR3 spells CASKTTETTEAFF. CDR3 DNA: TGTGCCAGCAAGACGACTGAGACAACTGAAGCTTTCTTT.

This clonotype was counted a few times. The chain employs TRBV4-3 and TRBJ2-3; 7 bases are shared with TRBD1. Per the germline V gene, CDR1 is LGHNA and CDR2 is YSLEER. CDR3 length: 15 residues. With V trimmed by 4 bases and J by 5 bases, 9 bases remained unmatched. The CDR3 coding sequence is TGCGCCAGCAGCCCGAGACAGGGATTGGGAGATACGCAGTATTTT. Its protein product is CASSPRQGLGDTQYF.

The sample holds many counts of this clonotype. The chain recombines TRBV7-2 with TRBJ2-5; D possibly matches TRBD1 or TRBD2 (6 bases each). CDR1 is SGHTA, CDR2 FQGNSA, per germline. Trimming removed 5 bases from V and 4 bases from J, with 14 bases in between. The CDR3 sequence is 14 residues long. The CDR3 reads CASSPRGDIETQYF. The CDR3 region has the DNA TGTGCCAGCAGCCCGAGGGGGGACATAGAGACCCAGTACTTC.

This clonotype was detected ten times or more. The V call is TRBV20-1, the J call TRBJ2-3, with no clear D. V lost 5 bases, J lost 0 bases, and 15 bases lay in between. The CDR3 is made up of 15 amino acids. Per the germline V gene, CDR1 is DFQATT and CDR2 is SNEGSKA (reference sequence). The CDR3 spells CSAPARTISTDTQYF. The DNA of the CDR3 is TGCAGTGCTCCGGCCAGGACGATTAGCACAGATACGCAGTATTTT.

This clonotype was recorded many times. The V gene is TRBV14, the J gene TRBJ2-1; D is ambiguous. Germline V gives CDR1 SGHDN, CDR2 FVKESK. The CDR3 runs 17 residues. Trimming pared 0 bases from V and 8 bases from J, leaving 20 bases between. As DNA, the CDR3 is TGTGCCAGCAGCCAAGATTTCCTGGCGGTTGGTGGCGATGAGCAGTTCTTC. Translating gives CASSQDFLAVGGDEQFF. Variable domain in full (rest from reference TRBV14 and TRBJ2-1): EAGVTQFPSHSVIEKGQTVTLRCDPISGHDNLYWYRRVMGKEIKFLLHFVKESKQDESGMPNNRFLAERTGGTYSTLKVQPAELEDSGVYFCASSQDFLAVGGDEQFFGPGTRLTVL.